The 24 T cell receptor beta chains in this list originate from one sample, sequenced in a study of blood T cell repertoires in COVID-19. Repertoires were generated with immunoSEQ multiplex PCR, while TCRdb's copy carries only in-frame clones and drops some. Among over 70,000 clones listed, 80% were seen once. The sequenced sample consisted of peripheral blood. The receptors were gathered from a woman between 65 and 79 years old with acute or convalescent COVID-19.

V is TRBV9 and J is TRBJ2-1; 8 positions agree with TRBD2. Germline lookup yields CDR1 SGDLS and CDR2 YYNGEE. J gave up 7 bases and V 3 bases, and 9 bases lay outside the gene matches. The CDR3 is 15 amino acids. This CDR3 reads CASSATGRGVNEQFF. CDR3 DNA sequence: TGTGCCAGCAGCGCCACGGGGCGGGGGGTGAATGAGCAGTTCTTC.

The V gene is TRBV6-5, the J gene TRBJ2-6, with D possibly TRBD1 on 5 matching bases. Trimming stripped 2 bases from V and 0 bases from J, with 8 bases between. Germline V CDR1 and CDR2: MNHEY, SVGAGI. This CDR3 contains 16 residues. The CDR3 loop reads CASSYTDNSGANVLTF. The CDR3 nucleotides read TGTGCCAGCAGTTACACGGACAACTCTGGGGCCAACGTCCTGACTTTC.

The V gene is TRBV12-3 or TRBV12-4, the J gene TRBJ2-1; 8 positions agree with TRBD2. CDR3 length equals 13 residues. The J segment lost 6 bases and the V segment lost 3 bases, leaving 1 base of the junction unmatched. The CDR3 reads CASSFGTSNEQFF. CDR3 coding DNA: TGTGCCAGCAGTTTTGGGACTAGCAATGAGCAGTTCTTC.

This rearrangement joins TRBV7-2 to TRBJ2-7; 7 bases agree with TRBD2. Germline V gene lookup returns CDR1 SGHTA and CDR2 FQGNSA. The CDR3 runs to 16 residues. V gave up 2 bases and J gave up 0 bases; unmatched junction bases: 7. CDR3 amino acids: CASSLLPTGGSYEQYF. CDR3 nucleotides: TGTGCCAGCAGCTTACTCCCTACGGGGGGCTCCTACGAGCAGTACTTC.

The CDR3 here is CASSTRQISNQPQHF. As DNA, the CDR3 is TGTGCCAGTAGTACCAGACAGATTAGCAATCAGCCCCAGCATTTT. This chain links TRBV19 with TRBJ1-5, with D perhaps TRBD1 (5 bases). The CDR3 extends over 15 amino acids. V was trimmed by 4 bases and J by 0 bases, leaving 10 bases between them. Germline V lookup: CDR1 LNHDA, CDR2 SQIVND (reference sequence).

The J gene is TRBJ2-7, the V gene TRBV28, with 13 nucleotides matching TRBD2. The germline gives CDR1 MDHEN, CDR2 SYDVKM. There are 19 residues in the CDR3. The ends lost 4 bases at V and 2 bases at J; junction bases unmatched: 14. DNA for the CDR3: TGTGCCAGCAGTTCCTCCAATATCCGGACTAGCGGGAGCCCCTACGAGCAGTACTTC. Translating gives CASSSSNIRTSGSPYEQYF.

Written as DNA, the CDR3 is TGTGCCAGTAGTAGAGGGGTAGCGGGAGTGGGAGACACCGGGGAGCTGTTTTTT. This encodes CASSRGVAGVGDTGELFF. The chain employs TRBV19 and TRBJ2-2; 9 bases align to TRBD2. V shed 4 bases and J 3 bases; nucleotides not matched to a gene: 12. The CDR3 runs to 18 residues. Per germline, CDR1 LNHDA and CDR2 SQIVND (reference sequence).

The chain has TRBV9 and TRBJ1-1; D uncertain. CDR1 is SGDLS and CDR2 is YYNGEE in the germline V gene. The CDR3 spans 16 residues. Between the trimmed V and J ends, which lost 3 bases and 10 bases, there was a span of 25 bases. The CDR3, as DNA: TGTGCCAGCAGCGAGGGTGGAGGGCTTGATACTGTTGGAGCTTTCTTT. It codes for CASSEGGGLDTVGAFF.

The chain uses TRBV6-5 and TRBJ1-5, with 8 bases aligning to TRBD1. The germline CDR1 and CDR2 sequences are MNHEY and SVGAGI. Trimming at V came to 7 bases and at J to 6 bases, leaving 5 bases not matched to a gene. This CDR3 is built from 13 residues. CDR3 DNA sequence: TGTGCCAGCACTTCAGGGGGCTTTCAGCCCCAGCATTTT. The encoded protein is CASTSGGFQPQHF.

The rearrangement uses TRBV28 and TRBJ2-4; D is possibly TRBD1 (6 bases). Germline assignment: CDR1 MDHEN and CDR2 SYDVKM. Trimming pared 5 bases from V and 5 bases from J, leaving 13 bases between. There are 14 residues in the CDR3. CDR3 protein: CASSTQGFENIQYF. The DNA for the CDR3 is TGTGCCAGCAGTACACAGGGTTTCGAAAACATTCAGTACTTC. The full variable domain, in which reference TRBV28 and TRBJ2-4 provide the parts outside the CDR3, is DVKVTQSSRYLVKRTGEKVFLECVQDMDHENMFWYRQDPGLGLRLIYFSYDVKMKEKGDIPEGYSVSREKKERFSLILESASTNQTSMYLCASSTQGFENIQYFGAGTRLSVL.

The rearrangement joins TRBV5-4 to TRBJ2-7, with D tentatively TRBD2 (6 bases). This CDR3 is 15 amino acids long. CDR1 is SGHNT and CDR2 is YYREEE in the germline V gene (reference sequence). V lost 3 bases and J 2 bases, leaving 15 bases between the germline ends. The CDR3 region has the DNA TGTGCCAGCAGCTCTACCGGGGACTCCGCCTACGAGCAGTACTTC. The encoded protein is CASSSTGDSAYEQYF.

V and J are TRBV19 and TRBJ1-6, with a weak D call TRBD1 (6 bases). Germline V CDR1 and CDR2: LNHDA, SQIVND (reference sequence). This CDR3 contains 16 residues. The ends were cut back, 5 bases at V and 7 bases at J, with 18 bases in the middle. The CDR3 region is CASSSDSNLWNSPLHF. The CDR3 nucleotides are TGTGCCAGTAGTTCGGACAGCAACCTATGGAATTCACCCCTCCACTTT.

The V gene is TRBV3-1 (or the pseudogene TRBV3-2), the J gene TRBJ1-1; a weak D match, TRBD1 (6 bases). The ends were cut back, 0 bases at V and 5 bases at J, with 16 bases in the middle. Germline V lookup: CDR1 LGHDT, CDR2 YNNKEL (reference sequence). The CDR3 covers 16 residues. The CDR3 spells CASSQDGRGRGTEAFF. The CDR3 DNA reads TGTGCCAGCAGCCAAGATGGTCGGGGGAGGGGGACTGAAGCTTTCTTT.

V is TRBV2 and J is TRBJ2-7, with TRBD2 identical over 11 bases. Germline CDR1 SNHLY, CDR2 FYNNEI. Losses at the gene ends were 7 bases for V and 2 bases for J; bases not matched to a gene: 10. The CDR3 extends over 16 amino acids. The CDR3 region has the DNA TGTGCCAGCAATGGTCGCACTAGCGGGAGTCCCTACGAGCAGTACTTC. Translating it yields CASNGRTSGSPYEQYF.

The chain employs TRBV2 and TRBJ1-6, with 7 bases identical to TRBD1. This CDR3 contains 13 residues. Germline CDR1 and CDR2: SNHLY and FYNNEI. J lost 9 bases, V lost 8 bases, and 7 bases had no gene match. Here the CDR3 DNA reads TGTGCCAGCTCAGACAGGGAAGGTTCACCCCTCCACTTT. This gives the protein CASSDREGSPLHF.

This clone has ten or more counts. The V gene is TRBV6-2 or TRBV6-3, the J gene TRBJ1-1; maybe TRBD1 (6 bases). The V end was cut by 5 bases, the J end by 1 base, with 11 bases between. Germline CDR1 reads MNHEY; CDR2 reads SVGEGT. The CDR3 sequence is 14 residues long. The chain's CDR3 is CASSPGRGNTEAFF. The CDR3 nucleotides read TGTGCCAGCAGTCCCGGCAGGGGGAACACTGAAGCTTTCTTT.

The V and J genes are TRBV2 and TRBJ1-1; D may be TRBD1 (6 bases). From germline, CDR1 is SNHLY and CDR2 FYNNEI. The V gene lost 5 bases and the J gene lost 5 bases, with 12 bases spanning the gap. There are 13 residues in the CDR3. Here the CDR3 DNA reads TGTGCCAGCAGTCTGGGGGCGCGTACTGAAGCTTTCTTT. Protein product: CASSLGARTEAFF.

This rearrangement joins TRBV19 to TRBJ1-5; unclear D gene. CDR3 length: 13 amino acids. Per germline, CDR1 LNHDA and CDR2 SQIVND (reference sequence). V gave up 5 bases and J gave up 9 bases, with 14 bases separating them. The CDR3 loop is CASSRLPGAPQHF. The CDR3 DNA reads as TGTGCCAGTAGTCGACTCCCTGGTGCGCCCCAGCATTTT.

The chain combines TRBV6-5 with TRBJ2-2, with a tentative D call TRBD1 (7 bases). Germline-derived CDR1 and CDR2 are MNHEY and SVGAGI. The CDR3 runs to 16 residues. The V gene lost 0 bases and the J gene lost 4 bases, with 12 bases spanning the gap. The CDR3 is CASSYSAGGSTGELFF. CDR3 sequence (DNA): TGTGCCAGCAGTTACTCGGCAGGGGGGAGCACCGGGGAGCTGTTTTTT.

This chain uses TRBV19 with TRBJ1-1; tentatively, D is TRBD1 (6 bases). Trimming pared 3 bases from V and 5 bases from J, leaving 10 bases between. The germline CDR1 and CDR2 sequences are LNHDA and SQIVND (reference sequence). The CDR3 is 13 residues long. The DNA for the CDR3 is TGTGCCAGTAGTATTGGGGGCGGGACTGAAGCTTTCTTT. Translation: CASSIGGGTEAFF. Variable domain in full (rest from reference TRBV19 and TRBJ1-1): DGGITQSPKYLFRKEGQNVTLSCEQNLNHDAMYWYRQDPGQGLRLIYYSQIVNDFQKGDIAEGYSVSREKKESFPLTVTSAQKNPTAFYLCASSIGGGTEAFFGQGTRLTVV.

The CDR3 reads CASSNLKEIRDTQYF. DNA of the CDR3: TGTGCCAGTAGTAACTTGAAGGAGATCAGAGATACGCAGTATTTT. The chain employs TRBV19 and TRBJ2-3; D gene ambiguous. Per the germline V gene, CDR1 is LNHDA and CDR2 is SQIVND (reference sequence). Trimming stripped 4 bases from V and 5 bases from J, with 16 bases between. This CDR3 is 15 amino acids long.

V is TRBV5-6 and J is TRBJ2-7; D perhaps matches TRBD1 (6 bases). The germline CDR1 and CDR2 sequences are SGHDT and YYEEEE. V was pared by 4 bases and J by 0 bases, with 11 bases between. The CDR3 spans 14 residues. This CDR3 reads CASSPTGNSYEQYF. The DNA for the CDR3 is TGTGCCAGCAGCCCGACAGGAAACTCCTACGAGCAGTACTTC.

This sequence joins TRBV5-1 and TRBJ2-1; tentative D call: TRBD2 (6 bases). The CDR3 is 16 residues long. Per germline, CDR1 SGHRS and CDR2 YFSETQ. V was cut by 0 bases and J by 2 bases, with 12 bases left in between. CDR3 region: CASSLGQGGPYNEQFF. Written as DNA, the CDR3 is TGCGCCAGCAGCTTGGGGCAGGGAGGCCCCTACAATGAGCAGTTCTTC.

The rearrangement uses TRBV24-1 and TRBJ2-3; TRBD2 is a possible D gene (5 bases). This CDR3 contains 16 residues. The germline V gene encodes CDR1 KGHDR and CDR2 SFDVKD. The V gene lost 3 bases and the J gene lost 4 bases, with 16 bases spanning the gap. Here the CDR3 reads CATSDRDGNTPDTQYF. The DNA for the CDR3 is TGTGCCACCAGTGATAGAGACGGGAACACCCCAGATACGCAGTATTTT.